Presented here are 13 T cell receptor beta chains from one specimen sequenced in a study of T cells after yellow fever vaccination. TCRdb fed the 5' RACE reads into MiXCR, producing one record per CDR3 protein. The data contain more than 65,000 distinct CDR3 sequences, 10% to 15% of them singletons. Sequenced material: CD8+ T cells not binding an NS4B(214-222) dextramer, sorted from PBMCs, taken roughly 20 days after the first yellow fever vaccination. Source of these receptors: a man younger than 35 who received the YFV17D yellow fever vaccine.

This clonotype was seen only a few times. V and J are TRBV6-2 or TRBV6-3 and TRBJ2-5, with 10 positions matching TRBD2. The CDR3 sequence is 16 residues long. J was trimmed by 2 bases and V by 6 bases; bases with no gene match: 9. Germline lookup yields CDR1 MNHEY and CDR2 SVGEGT. Here the CDR3 DNA reads TGTGCCAGCAGCGCAAATAGCGGGGGGTGGCAAGAGACCCAGTACTTC. Its protein is CASSANSGGWQETQYF.

This clonotype turned up a few times. V gene TRBV12-3 or TRBV12-4 combines with J gene TRBJ1-4, with no clear D. Trimming shortened V by 3 bases and J by 8 bases, and 13 bases separated the two germline ends. The CDR3 is 14 amino acids. The CDR3 region is CASSLGIQVEKLFF. CDR3 sequence (DNA): TGTGCCAGCAGTTTGGGGATTCAGGTGGAAAAACTGTTTTTT.

At least ten counts were recorded for this clonotype. The J gene is TRBJ2-1, the V gene TRBV28, with 12 positions matching TRBD2. The CDR3 has 14 amino acids. With 6 bases clipped from V and 8 bases from J, the junction kept 5 bases outside the gene matches. Germline loops: CDR1 MDHEN, CDR2 SYDVKM. The CDR3 region is CASSPSGGADEQFF. The DNA for the CDR3 is TGTGCCAGCAGCCCTAGCGGGGGGGCCGATGAGCAGTTCTTC. Using reference TRBV28 and TRBJ2-1 for the parts outside the CDR3, the full variable domain is DVKVTQSSRYLVKRTGEKVFLECVQDMDHENMFWYRQDPGLGLRLIYFSYDVKMKEKGDIPEGYSVSREKKERFSLILESASTNQTSMYLCASSPSGGADEQFFGPGTRLTVL.

This clonotype was picked up many times. CDR3 amino acids: CSARGGSYEQYF. The CDR3 nucleotides read TGCAGTGCTAGAGGGGGCTCCTACGAGCAGTACTTC. The chain joins TRBV20-1 to TRBJ2-7; no definite D call. Germline V gene data show CDR1 as DFQATT and CDR2 as SNEGSKA (reference sequence). The CDR3 has 12 amino acids. V lost 1 base and J 0 bases, leaving 4 bases between the germline ends.

The table lists this clonotype with a few counts. The V and J genes are TRBV4-2 and TRBJ2-1; D is perhaps TRBD2 (5 bases). The CDR3 consists of 13 residues. Trimming removed 7 bases from V and 6 bases from J, with 13 bases in between. Looked up from germline, CDR1 is LGHNA and CDR2 is YNFKEQ. The CDR3 nucleotides read TGTGCCAGCACCAACAAACTAGGCAATGAGCAGTTCTTC. It codes for CASTNKLGNEQFF.

The gene calls are TRBV29-1 and TRBJ2-7; the D gene is possibly TRBD1 (6 bases). The germline V gene encodes CDR1 SQVTM and CDR2 ANQGSEA. V dropped 7 bases and J dropped 3 bases, with 13 bases sitting between them. The CDR3 spans 12 residues. CDR3 nucleotide sequence: TGCAGCGCTACCGGACAGAACTACGAGCAGTACGTC. Its translation is CSATGQNYEQYV.

This clonotype was counted a few times. The J gene is TRBJ2-3, the V gene TRBV4-3; 14 bases align to TRBD2. This CDR3 region has 16 residues. V shed 1 base and J 4 bases; nucleotides not matched to a gene: 1. Germline values: CDR1 LGHNA, CDR2 YSLEER. The CDR3 bases are TGCGCCAGCAGCCAAGCGGGACTAGCGGGGGCAGATACGCAGTATTTT. Its translation is CASSQAGLAGADTQYF.

The chain couples TRBV29-1 to TRBJ2-7, with D possibly being TRBD1 (6 bases). CDR3 length: 12 residues. Trimming took off 5 bases at V and 0 bases at J, with 8 bases between the two ends. Germline CDR1 SQVTM, CDR2 ANQGSEA. The CDR3 DNA follows: TGCAGCGTTCAGGGGCCCTCCTACGAGCAGTACTTC. Amino acid sequence: CSVQGPSYEQYF.

The chain uses TRBV5-4 and TRBJ2-7, with D possibly TRBD2 on 6 matching bases. This CDR3 region has 15 residues. From germline, CDR1 is SGHNT and CDR2 YYREEE (reference sequence). The V end was cut by 0 bases, the J end by 3 bases, with 13 bases between. CDR3 in DNA: TGTGCCAGCAGCTTGGCAGGCCAGGGACTCTACGAGCAGTACTTC. Encoded protein: CASSLAGQGLYEQYF.

V usage is TRBV27 and J usage is TRBJ2-7, with TRBD2 matching over 8 bases. Germline CDR1 is MNHEY and CDR2 is SMNVEV (reference sequence). Trimming took 2 bases from V and 4 from J; bases not matched to a gene: 1. This CDR3 comprises 13 residues. The CDR3 nucleotides read TGTGCCAGCAGTTTAGCGGGGGGTTACGAGCAGTACGTC. Its protein is CASSLAGGYEQYV.

This clonotype was picked up a small number of times. J is TRBJ1-1 and V is TRBV7-9; 7 bases match TRBD1. The CDR3 sequence is 14 residues long. The V and J ends lost 6 bases and 3 bases, in that order; junction bases with no gene match: 7. Germline values: CDR1 SEHNR, CDR2 FQNEAQ (reference sequence). The CDR3 region is CASRTTGDHTEAFF. The CDR3 DNA sequence: TGTGCCAGCAGGACCACAGGGGACCACACTGAAGCTTTCTTT.

The genes are TRBV27 and TRBJ1-2; maybe TRBD1 (5 bases). Germline V gene data show CDR1 as MNHEY and CDR2 as SMNVEV (reference sequence). The CDR3 covers 15 residues. V gave up 2 bases and J gave up 2 bases, with 12 bases separating them. Here the CDR3 DNA reads TGTGCCAGCAGTTTAGATGGGGCAGAGAACTATGGCTACACCTTC. This codes for CASSLDGAENYGYTF.

The rearrangement joins TRBV7-6 to TRBJ2-3; 8 bases are a match to TRBD1. The germline CDR1 and CDR2 sequences are SGHVS and FNYEAQ. The trim removed 7 bases at V and 2 bases at J, leaving 8 bases unmatched. This CDR3 has 15 amino acids. Written as DNA, the CDR3 is TGTGCCAGCACCAAAGACAGGGGAAACACAGATACGCAGTATTTT. Translation gives CASTKDRGNTDTQYF.